The present entry profiles one TCR beta chain with its context. Its specificity is unknown. The V end lost 3 bases, the J end lost 3 bases, and 15 bases lay between the germline ends. This CDR3 has 15 amino acids. Per the germline V gene, CDR1 is SGDLS and CDR2 is YYNGEE. The data are from a study of neoadjuvant anti-PD-1 for oral cavity cancer. Time point described: after neoadjuvant nivolumab, at surgical resection. Stage II-IVA oral cavity squamous cell carcinoma was new and untreated by systemic or radiation therapy. Broader study findings: Higher pretreatment blood Treg/Th17 ratios correlated with higher pretreatment blood and lower post-treatment tumor TCRbeta clonality. Each response group had just a few patients in TCR analyses.

Most PBMC samples had 480 ng input DNA in six replicates. Method: immunoSEQ multiplex PCR; TCRdb's copy keeps in-frame clones and lacks some. This table holds roughly 68,000 clones, less than 90% found once. This chain connects TRBV9 to TRBJ1-2; perhaps TRBD1 as D (6 bases). Sequenced here: PBMCs, sampled after nivolumab (anti-PD-1) treatment. The TCR originated in a person aged 35-80 years with oral cavity squamous cell carcinoma. The CDR3 DNA is TGTGCCAGCAGCGCCTCCCAGGGGACCTACTATGGCTACACCTTC. Translation gives CASSASQGTYYGYTF.